The present TCR beta chain was sequenced within a study of OX40 agonist ivuxolimab in advanced cancers. Assay: immunoSEQ multiplex PCR; the TCRdb copy retains only in-frame clones and omits some. Altogether roughly 23,000 clones are present, roughly 83% being singletons, with the ten largest covering roughly 36%. The CDR3 is made up of 14 amino acids. Germline lookup yields CDR1 SGHDT and CDR2 YYEEEE. Trimming pared 2 bases from V and 5 bases from J, leaving 13 bases between. J is TRBJ1-2 and V is TRBV5-6, with D perhaps TRBD1 (6 bases). The material sequenced was CD4+ or CD8+ T cells sorted from blood, taken in a trial of the OX40 agonist ivuxolimab. This TCR derives from an adult with an advanced solid tumor such as melanoma, head and neck, liver or kidney cancer. CDR3 nucleotide sequence: TGTGCCAGCAGCTTCCAGACAGGCTATTATGGCTACACCTTC. This translates into CASSFQTGYYGYTF.